The 11 T cell receptor beta chains listed next were all sequenced from one sample in a study of cytomegalovirus exposure and HLA in healthy donors. Amplification used 60 Vbeta primers and 13 Jbeta primers. Sequencing was performed with immunoSEQ multiplex PCR; in TCRdb, only in-frame clones are kept and a portion is missing. The sample has some 220,000 clones; 85% to 90% are singletons. The sample was PBMCs. These receptors were obtained from a woman aged 18-30 years in good health and CMV-seronegative.

This clone was seen just once. CDR3 protein: CSVEVFPGVAGGPFYTDTQYF. The CDR3 nucleotides are TGCAGCGTTGAAGTTTTTCCGGGAGTAGCGGGAGGCCCTTTTTACACAGATACGCAGTATTTT. The chain recombines TRBV29-1 with TRBJ2-3; 10 bases are a match to TRBD2. Germline loops: CDR1 SQVTM, CDR2 ANQGSEA. The CDR3 extends over 21 amino acids. The V segment lost 1 base and the J segment 2 bases; nucleotides outside the gene matches: 21.

This clone was seen a single time. This chain uses TRBV7-2 with TRBJ2-5, with 14 positions matching TRBD2. The CDR3 consists of 16 residues. V was clipped by 5 bases and J by 5 bases; unmatched bases: 7. Germline CDR1 SGHTA, CDR2 FQGNSA. CDR3 DNA sequence: TGTGCCAGCAGCAAACGACTAGCGGGGGGGGGTGAGACCCAGTACTTC. Its translation: CASSKRLAGGGETQYF.

The J gene is TRBJ2-1, the V gene TRBV6-5; D is possibly TRBD2 (5 bases). CDR1 MNHEY and CDR2 SVGAGI come from the germline V gene. The CDR3 has 13 amino acids. Trimming took off 6 bases at V and 6 bases at J, with 12 bases between the two ends. CDR3 DNA: TGTGCCAGCAGACCCGGACTGGGCAATGAGCAGTTCTTC. Its translation: CASRPGLGNEQFF.

This chain joins TRBV27 and TRBJ2-7; perhaps TRBD1 as D (5 bases). V lost 4 bases and J lost 3, with 10 bases in between. The CDR3 covers 13 residues. Germline assignment: CDR1 MNHEY and CDR2 SMNVEV (reference sequence). The CDR3 nucleotides read TGTGCCAGCAGTTCCAGTCAGGGCTACGAGCAGTACTTC. This translates into CASSSSQGYEQYF.

The chain links TRBV16 to TRBJ1-1; 7 nucleotides align to TRBD1. Trimming cost V 1 base and J 1 base; bases outside gene matches: 12. Germline assignment: CDR1 KGHSY and CDR2 FQNENV. This CDR3 has 18 residues. For the CDR3, the DNA is TGTGCCAGCAGCCAATTGACAGGGCTCGGGGCCTGGAACACTGAAGCTTTCTTT. It specifies CASSQLTGLGAWNTEAFF.

The gene calls are TRBV30 and TRBJ2-1; TRBD2 matches at 9 bases. Germline loops: CDR1 GTSNPN, CDR2 SVGIG (reference sequence). The V gene end was trimmed by 0 bases and the J gene end by 5 bases; junction bases not matched to a gene: 11. The CDR3 totals 17 residues. In DNA, the CDR3 is TGTGCCTGGAGTGTATGGGCGGGAGGGGTGAGTAACAATGAGCAGTTCTTC. As protein: CAWSVWAGGVSNNEQFF.

The genes are TRBV9 and TRBJ2-5; 7 bases line up with TRBD1. From germline, CDR1 is SGDLS and CDR2 YYNGEE. This CDR3 is 16 amino acids long. The junction had 9 bases not matched to a gene; V was cut back by 4 bases and J by 0 bases. This CDR3 is CASSLRQGQYQETQYF. CDR3 coding DNA: TGTGCCAGCAGCCTCCGACAGGGCCAGTACCAAGAGACCCAGTACTTC.

The chain combines TRBV6-5 with TRBJ2-1; tentative D call: TRBD2 (5 bases). Trimming shortened V by 2 bases and J by 6 bases, and 14 bases separated the two germline ends. Germline V CDR1 and CDR2: MNHEY, SVGAGI. There are 15 residues in the CDR3. The CDR3 reads CASSYGPDYSNEQFF. CDR3 coding DNA: TGTGCCAGCAGTTACGGCCCCGACTACTCCAATGAGCAGTTCTTC.

The genes are TRBV5-4 and TRBJ1-5; D may be TRBD1 (6 bases). V dropped 0 bases and J dropped 7 bases, with 14 bases sitting between them. Germline loops: CDR1 SGHNT, CDR2 YYREEE (reference sequence). The CDR3 has 15 amino acids. CDR3 nucleotides: TGTGCCAGCAGCTTGGGGCAGGGGAGGGACCAGCCCCAGCATTTT. This gives the protein CASSLGQGRDQPQHF.

The V call is TRBV10-2, the J call TRBJ2-7; 7 bases match TRBD1. V trimming: 8 bases; J trimming: 2 bases; junction bases outside the gene matches: 3. Per germline, CDR1 WSHSY and CDR2 SAAADI. The CDR3 extends over 12 amino acids. This chain's CDR3 is CASGGQTYEQYF. Written as DNA, the CDR3 is TGCGCCAGCGGGGGACAGACCTACGAGCAGTACTTC.

V usage is TRBV7-2 and J usage is TRBJ2-5; D is undetermined. The DNA end is a closer match to TRBJ2-7, so the J assignment may be wrong. CDR1 and CDR2 (germline): SGHTA, FQGNSA. The CDR3 runs to 14 residues. CDR3 residues: CASANPLSLYEQYF. The CDR3 nucleotides are TGTGCCAGCGCTAACCCCCTCTCTCTCTACGAGCAGTACTTC.